This T cell receptor beta chain was sequenced during a study of technical replicates of blood from a few donors. The V and J ends lost 6 bases and 8 bases, in that order; junction bases with no gene match: 15. Per germline, CDR1 SQVTM and CDR2 ANQGSEA. The CDR3 covers 15 residues. Repertoires were generated with immunoSEQ multiplex PCR, while TCRdb's copy carries only in-frame clones and drops some. The sample consists of around 80,000 clones, about 97% of them appearing once. The genes are TRBV29-1 and TRBJ2-1; 8 nucleotides align to TRBD2. The sample taken for sequencing was T cells isolated from PBMCs. The TCR originated in a human donor in good health. In DNA, the CDR3 is TGCAGCGTCAAAACTAGACTAGCGATTTTGGATGAGCAGTTCTTC. This translates into CSVKTRLAILDEQFF.